Below, 3 T cell receptor beta chains from the same sample are listed, as sequenced in a study of control samples from healthy donors and cancer patients. The table came from immunoSEQ multiplex PCR; TCRdb's copy has only in-frame clones and leaves some out. The profile shows nearly 40,000 clones, roughly nine tenths of them singletons. Source material: blood. The source is a woman aged 45-59 years in good health.

The chain employs TRBV5-8 and TRBJ2-2, with D perhaps matching TRBD1 (5 bases). Trimming shortened V by 2 bases and J by 9 bases, and 11 bases separated the two germline ends. Germline-derived CDR1 and CDR2 are SGHTS and YDEGEE. The CDR3 runs 13 residues. CDR3 region: CASSLGVDRELFF. The CDR3 coding sequence is TGTGCCAGCAGCTTAGGGGTGGATCGGGAGCTGTTTTTT. The variable domain in full, completed from reference TRBV5-8 and TRBJ2-2, reads EAGVTQSPTHLIKTRGQQATLRCSPISGHTSVYWYQQALGLGLQFLLWYDEGEERNRGNFPPRFSGRQFPNYSSELNVNALELEDSALYLCASSLGVDRELFFGEGSRLTVL.

The rearrangement uses TRBV3-1 (or the pseudogene TRBV3-2) and TRBJ2-2; D gene unclear. The CDR3 runs 14 residues. The germline V gene encodes CDR1 LGHDT and CDR2 YNNKEL (reference sequence). V was trimmed by 1 base and J by 0 bases, leaving 3 bases between them. CDR3 in DNA: TGTGCCAGCAGCCAAGGACCGAACACCGGGGAGCTGTTTTTT. Its protein product is CASSQGPNTGELFF.

This clone appeared once. This rearrangement joins TRBV29-1 to TRBJ1-5; D call uncertain. Germline-derived CDR1 and CDR2 are SQVTM and ANQGSEA. This CDR3 region has 13 residues. Trimming took off 4 bases at V and 2 bases at J, with 9 bases between the two ends. Here the CDR3 DNA reads TGCAGCGTTGCGGGAGGAGGCAATCAGCCCCAGCATTTT. Protein: CSVAGGGNQPQHF.